This TCR beta chain was retrieved from a study of human T cells and chemical hapten exposure. TCRdb reanalysed the RACE reads using MiXCR and keeps one entry per CDR3 protein. There are about 130,000 distinct CDR3 sequences in the sample; roughly 9% occur only once, and about 2% lies in the top ten. This CDR3 has 13 amino acids. The germline gives CDR1 SEHNR, CDR2 FQNEAQ (reference sequence). V was trimmed by 6 bases and J by 1 base, leaving 10 bases between them. The sample holds a few counts of this clonotype. The antigen is unknown. As for time point: healthy volunteer bleed at 2 weeks. The authors extracted total RNA from unfractionated whole blood. Study outcomes and limitations: DPC sensitization produced no change in TCRs with frequency above 1 in 1000.

Sequenced sample: whole blood. The clonotype comes from a male donor in good health. Some clones in this sample may be carry-over from other donors' samples. The gene calls are TRBV7-9 and TRBJ2-7; no clear D gene. CDR3 DNA sequence: TGTGCCAGCAGGAGGTCAGAGTCCTACGAGCAGTACTTC. This sequence encodes CASRRSESYEQYF.